Listed here is a single T cell receptor (beta chain). In the source study's methods: Reference gene primer amplification in the assay estimated nucleated cell counts. TCRdb's copy holds only in-frame clones and misses some; the assay was immunoSEQ multiplex PCR. Clone size and V and J calls were adopted from that table, with D and trimming inferred from the DNA. The data show around 25,000 clones, roughly 90% seen once. The data are from a study of blood T cell repertoires in COVID-19. For the study at large: Material from acute and convalescent COVID-19 was sourced from the United States, Italy and Spain.

This CDR3 has 17 amino acids. The germline V gene has CDR1 SGHDT and CDR2 YYEEEE. The J segment lost 6 bases and the V segment lost 0 bases, leaving 14 bases of the junction unmatched. This TCR came from a woman in her sixties with active COVID-19. J is TRBJ2-5 and V is TRBV5-6; 7 bases match TRBD1. Sequenced input: peripheral blood. The CDR3 coding sequence is TGTGCCAGCAGCTTGGGATTCGGGTCAGGGGGTATGAAGACCCAGTACTTC. Encoded protein: CASSLGFGSGGMKTQYF.